The 23 T cell receptor beta chains presented below share a single source sample, sequenced in a study of sequential checkpoint blockade in melanoma (dated by TCRdb to between 2018 and 2020). Library method: the immunoSEQ multiplex PCR assay. TCRdb carries this immuneACCESS record with in-frame sequences only. Its versions omit some clonotypes, under half of them owing to an unresolved V gene in the studies checked, with the rest unexplained. For this sample the table gives around 9,100 clones, of which approximately 56% were detected only once. The biggest ten clones account for roughly 40% of the sample. This sample's treatment or condition label indicates: randomized to nivolumab then ipilimumab (arm A) or the reverse (arm B). This specimen consisted of CD8+ T cells sorted from blood (inferred from file names), obtained from a patient given nivolumab and ipilimumab in sequence. The source is a human donor with melanoma.

This chain uses TRBV27 with TRBJ2-2; D unresolved. The CDR3 consists of 14 residues. Germline assignment: CDR1 MNHEY and CDR2 SMNVEV (reference sequence). V gave up 6 bases and J gave up 1 base, with 9 bases separating them. In DNA form, the CDR3 reads TGTGCCAGCAGCCTAGGTTTGAACACCGGGGAGCTGTTTTTT. It encodes CASSLGLNTGELFF.

The chain links TRBV28 to TRBJ2-5; 10 bases agree with TRBD1. CDR3 length: 17 residues. Germline trimming cut 5 bases from V and 2 bases from J; bases unmatched to any gene: 11. Germline values: CDR1 MDHEN, CDR2 SYDVKM. The CDR3: CASSPRTGGIRQETQYF. Here the CDR3 DNA reads TGTGCCAGCAGTCCCCGGACAGGGGGAATTCGGCAAGAGACCCAGTACTTC.

The rearrangement links TRBV7-2 to TRBJ2-5, with D possibly TRBD2 on 5 matching bases. The V gene's germline CDR1 is SGHTA and CDR2 FQGNSA. The CDR3 covers 12 residues. The V end was cut by 2 bases, the J end by 11 bases, with 12 bases between. CDR3 in amino acids: CASSLTEREQYF. In DNA form, the CDR3 reads TGTGCCAGCAGCTTAACAGAGAGGGAGCAGTACTTC.

The chain joins TRBV9 to TRBJ2-7, with D perhaps TRBD1 (6 bases). The V gene's germline CDR1 is SGDLS and CDR2 YYNGEE. Trimming cost V 0 bases and J 2 bases, with 9 bases left between them. This CDR3 has 14 residues. In DNA, the CDR3 is TGTGCCAGCAGCGTAGCTGGGGGCCCCTACGAGCAGTACTTC. Its protein product is CASSVAGGPYEQYF.

The chain joins TRBV10-2 to TRBJ2-1; TRBD1 matches at 9 bases. With V trimmed by 4 bases and J by 9 bases, 4 bases remained unmatched. This CDR3 spans 13 amino acids. CDR1 WSHSY and CDR2 SAAADI come from the germline V gene. CDR3 in amino acids: CASSGGQGTEQFF. The DNA for the CDR3 is TGCGCCAGCAGTGGCGGACAGGGGACTGAGCAGTTCTTC.

The chain uses TRBV6-5 and TRBJ2-6; 9 bases fit TRBD1. The V and J ends lost 4 bases and 3 bases, in that order; junction bases with no gene match: 4. CDR3 length: 16 residues. Germline V CDR1 and CDR2: MNHEY, SVGAGI. CDR3 residues: CASSSRTGDGANVLTF. In DNA, the CDR3 is TGTGCCAGCAGTTCGCGGACAGGGGATGGGGCCAACGTCCTGACTTTC.

The V gene is TRBV18, the J gene TRBJ2-3; D is perhaps TRBD2 (5 bases). V was shortened by 5 bases and J by 1 base, with 10 bases between the two germline ends. The CDR3 is made up of 14 amino acids. Germline CDR1 and CDR2: KGHSH and LQKENI. CDR3 loop: CASSIRRGTDTQYF. The CDR3 region has the DNA TGTGCCAGCTCAATAAGGCGGGGCACAGATACGCAGTATTTT.

The chain carries TRBV28 and TRBJ1-5; 10 nucleotides line up with TRBD1. The germline gives CDR1 MDHEN, CDR2 SYDVKM. The J segment lost 6 bases and the V segment lost 4 bases, leaving 6 bases of the junction unmatched. This CDR3 is built from 15 residues. CDR3 protein: CASSSTGGQSQPQHF. Written as DNA, the CDR3 is TGTGCCAGCAGTTCGACAGGGGGCCAAAGTCAGCCCCAGCATTTT.

This clone has a handful of counts. The V call is TRBV7-6, the J call TRBJ2-7; 8 bases are shared with TRBD1. The germline V gene has CDR1 SGHVS and CDR2 FNYEAQ. This CDR3 region has 14 residues. With V trimmed by 1 base and J by 4 bases, 3 bases remained unmatched. The CDR3 here is CASSLGQGQYEQYF. As DNA, the CDR3 is TGTGCCAGCAGCTTAGGACAGGGGCAATACGAGCAGTACTTC.

This clone was detected only a few times. This rearrangement joins TRBV4-1 to TRBJ1-1, with no clear D. V dropped 4 bases and J dropped 2 bases, with 14 bases sitting between them. The CDR3 loop spans 15 amino acids. Germline CDR1 and CDR2: MGHRA and YSYEKL. The CDR3 protein is CASSPGRAGNTEAFF. The CDR3 region has the DNA TGCGCCAGCAGCCCTGGGAGGGCAGGCAACACTGAAGCTTTCTTT.

The rearrangement links TRBV4-3 to TRBJ2-7, with D possibly being TRBD1 (5 bases). The CDR3 loop spans 15 amino acids. V was clipped by 0 bases and J by 3 bases, with 12 bases between them. The germline V gene encodes CDR1 LGHNA and CDR2 YSLEER. DNA of the CDR3: TGCGCCAGCAGCCAAGATTCAACAGGCGACTACGAGCAGTACTTC. Its protein is CASSQDSTGDYEQYF.

The rearrangement joins TRBV7-9 to TRBJ2-5; maybe TRBD2 (5 bases). V was cut by 4 bases and J by 5 bases, with 14 bases left in between. Germline CDR1 reads SEHNR; CDR2 reads FQNEAQ (reference sequence). The CDR3 contains 14 residues. The CDR3 nucleotides read TGTGCCAGCAGCTCATTAATGACTATGGAGACCCAGTACTTC. This sequence encodes CASSSLMTMETQYF.

This sequence joins TRBV20-1 and TRBJ1-2; D gene unclear. CDR3 size: 10 residues. Germline V lookup: CDR1 DFQATT, CDR2 SNEGSKA (reference sequence). The V gene lost 6 bases and the J gene lost 6 bases, with 8 bases spanning the gap. The CDR3 reads CSALSDGYTF. In DNA form, the CDR3 reads TGCAGTGCCCTATCGGATGGCTACACCTTC.

The J gene is TRBJ2-7, the V gene TRBV9, with 8 positions matching TRBD2. Per the germline V gene, CDR1 is SGDLS and CDR2 is YYNGEE. The CDR3 spans 15 residues. With 4 bases clipped from V and 1 base from J, the junction kept 7 bases outside the gene matches. The CDR3 nucleotides read TGTGCCAGCAGCCCCTCGGCGGGGGGATCCTACGAGCAGTACTTC. Translated: CASSPSAGGSYEQYF.

This clone was observed once. V usage is TRBV7-9 and J usage is TRBJ2-5, with D tentatively TRBD2 (7 bases). Trimming left V 1 base short and J 5 bases short, with 14 bases between. The CDR3 consists of 15 residues. Germline V gene lookup returns CDR1 SEHNR and CDR2 FQNEAQ (reference sequence). CDR3 amino acids: CASSLERGGYETQYF. CDR3 coding DNA: TGTGCCAGCAGCTTAGAAAGGGGGGGGTACGAGACCCAGTACTTC.

This clone was counted a few times. The rearrangement joins TRBV7-2 to TRBJ1-4; weak D call: TRBD1 (5 bases). The germline V gene encodes CDR1 SGHTA and CDR2 FQGNSA. V lost 4 bases to trimming and J lost 7 bases, with 16 bases between them. The CDR3 runs 15 residues. CDR3 bases: TGTGCCAGCAGCTCGAATAAGGGAAGGGGTGAAAAACTGTTTTTT. This sequence encodes CASSSNKGRGEKLFF.

V usage is TRBV7-9 and J usage is TRBJ1-5, with 8 bases fitting TRBD1. Germline values: CDR1 SEHNR, CDR2 FQNEAQ (reference sequence). The length of the CDR3 is 17 residues. Trimming took 4 bases from V and 2 from J; bases not matched to a gene: 10. The CDR3 DNA reads TGTGCCAGCAGCTCCGACAGGGGAGATAGGGGCAATCAGCCCCAGCATTTT. It specifies CASSSDRGDRGNQPQHF.

For the CDR3, the DNA is TGTGCCAGCAGCCAAGGTGGGGGCCAACCCTACGAGCAGTACTTC. Protein: CASSQGGGQPYEQYF. This rearrangement joins TRBV14 to TRBJ2-7; the D gene is possibly TRBD1 (6 bases). V gave up 1 base and J gave up 2 bases, with 12 bases separating them. The CDR3 sequence is 15 residues long. CDR1 and CDR2 (germline): SGHDN, FVKESK.

This sequence joins TRBV10-1 and TRBJ2-1; D might be TRBD1 (6 bases). Trimming cost V 8 bases and J 0 bases, with 8 bases left between them. Germline V gene sequence: CDR1 WNHNN, CDR2 SYGVQD (reference sequence). The CDR3 covers 13 residues. CDR3 loop: CASGDTSYNEQFF. The CDR3 bases are TGCGCCAGCGGGGACACCTCCTACAATGAGCAGTTCTTC.

V is TRBV7-9 and J is TRBJ2-7; D might be TRBD1 (5 bases). Deletions cut 5 bases from V and 1 base from J, with 6 bases between. Germline loops: CDR1 SEHNR, CDR2 FQNEAQ (reference sequence). This CDR3 has 12 residues. This CDR3 is CASSPGSYEQYF. In DNA, the CDR3 is TGTGCCAGCAGCCCAGGGTCCTACGAGCAGTACTTC. Combining the CDR3 with reference TRBV7-9 and TRBJ2-7 gives the whole variable domain DTGVSQNPRHKITKRGQNVTFRCDPISEHNRLYWYRQTLGQGPEFLTYFQNEAQLEKSRLLSDRFSAERPKGSFSTLEIQRTEQGDSAMYLCASSPGSYEQYFGPGTRLTVT.

This clone appeared a single time. The genes are TRBV20-1 and TRBJ2-7, with D perhaps matching TRBD1 (5 bases). The CDR3 extends over 11 amino acids. Germline loops: CDR1 DFQATT, CDR2 SNEGSKA (reference sequence). With 0 bases removed from V and 9 bases from J, the gap between germline ends came to 9 bases. CDR3 region: CSARDNRGQYF. The CDR3 bases are TGCAGTGCTAGAGATAATAGGGGGCAGTACTTC.

V usage is TRBV6-5 and J usage is TRBJ1-2, with 7 bases that match TRBD1. The CDR3 sequence is 14 residues long. Trimming took 5 bases from V and 6 from J; bases not matched to a gene: 9. Germline V gene data show CDR1 as MNHEY and CDR2 as SVGAGI. CDR3 loop: CASSETGARNGYTF. CDR3 sequence (DNA): TGTGCCAGCAGTGAAACAGGGGCTAGGAATGGCTACACCTTC.

The chain combines TRBV28 with TRBJ1-5; D is unclear. This CDR3 is built from 15 residues. CDR1 and CDR2 from the germline V gene are MDHEN and SYDVKM. The V end was cut by 1 base, the J end by 5 bases, with 12 bases between. The CDR3 sequence is CASSLLLAGHQPQHF. CDR3 coding DNA: TGTGCCAGCAGTTTATTGCTAGCCGGGCATCAGCCCCAGCATTTT.